Listed here are 23 T cell receptor beta chains from one sample, sequenced in a study of cytomegalovirus exposure and HLA in healthy donors. The PCR was carried out with 60 Vbeta primers and 13 Jbeta primers. The method was immunoSEQ multiplex PCR; TCRdb's version includes in-frame clones alone and lacks a portion of them. The profile shows around 90,000 clones, 70% to 85% of them singletons. What was sequenced was PBMCs. These receptors all stem from a man aged 25 to 40 in good health and CMV-seronegative.

The sample holds one count of this clone. The genes are TRBV5-1 and TRBJ2-1; tentatively, D is TRBD2 (5 bases). In germline, CDR1 is SGHRS, CDR2 YFSETQ. This CDR3 spans 13 amino acids. V gave up 1 base and J gave up 9 bases, with 11 bases separating them. The CDR3 nucleotides read TGCGCCAGCAGCTTGCTGAGGGTGGGTGAGCAGTTCTTC. Translation gives CASSLLRVGEQFF.

This chain joins TRBV12-5 and TRBJ2-1; D unresolved. V lost 1 base and J lost 10, with 5 bases in between. The CDR3 has 11 amino acids. Germline V gene sequence: CDR1 LGHNT, CDR2 FRNRAP. The CDR3 loop reads CASGLGVEQFF. Written as DNA, the CDR3 is TGTGCTAGTGGTTTGGGAGTAGAGCAGTTCTTC.

The CDR3 DNA reads TGTGCCAGCTCACCTACACAGGGGGAAACAGATACGCAGTATTTT. This gives the protein CASSPTQGETDTQYF. The chain couples TRBV18 to TRBJ2-3; 8 bases are a match to TRBD1. The J segment lost 3 bases and the V segment lost 3 bases, leaving 5 bases of the junction unmatched. In germline, CDR1 is KGHSH, CDR2 LQKENI. CDR3 length: 15 amino acids.

This clone was picked up a small number of times. The V gene is TRBV5-1, the J gene TRBJ1-1; TRBD1 matches 10 bases. Germline assignment: CDR1 SGHRS and CDR2 YFSETQ. The CDR3 covers 15 residues. J gave up 5 bases and V 4 bases, and 8 bases lay outside the gene matches. In DNA form, the CDR3 reads TGCGCCAGCAGCATCGGACAGGGGGTGGGAACTGAAGCTTTCTTT. This codes for CASSIGQGVGTEAFF.

The chain recombines TRBV5-4 with TRBJ1-6; D possibly corresponds to TRBD1 (6 bases). This CDR3 has 17 residues. Per the germline V gene, CDR1 is SGHNT and CDR2 is YYREEE (reference sequence). V lost 4 bases and J 5 bases, leaving 19 bases between the germline ends. CDR3 sequence reads: CASSPAQGRANNSPLHF. CDR3 nucleotide sequence: TGTGCCAGCAGCCCCGCGCAGGGGCGGGCTAATAATTCACCCCTCCACTTT.

The chain combines TRBV2 with TRBJ1-4, with D uncertain. The CDR3 has 14 amino acids. The V end lost 8 bases, the J end lost 0 bases, and 10 bases lay between the germline ends. Germline V CDR1 and CDR2: SNHLY, FYNNEI. The DNA for the CDR3 is TGTGCCAGCCTCATTCGCGCAACTAATGAAAAACTGTTTTTT. Translating it yields CASLIRATNEKLFF.

This clone was detected once. The CDR3 sequence is CSVVSGGGNQPQHF. As DNA, the CDR3 is TGCAGCGTTGTATCAGGGGGTGGCAATCAGCCCCAGCATTTT. The rearrangement links TRBV29-1 to TRBJ1-5; TRBD1 aligns across 7 bases. CDR1 and CDR2 (germline): SQVTM, ANQGSEA. The CDR3 is 14 residues long. The ends lost 4 bases at V and 2 bases at J; junction bases unmatched: 5. Combining the CDR3 with reference TRBV29-1 and TRBJ1-5 gives the whole variable domain SAVISQKPSRDICQRGTSLTIQCQVDSQVTMMFWYRQQPGQSLTLIATANQGSEATYESGFVIDKFPISRPNLTFSTLTVSNMSPEDSSIYLCSVVSGGGNQPQHFGDGTRLSIL.

The chain uses TRBV19 and TRBJ1-2; 9 bases agree with TRBD1. Per germline, CDR1 LNHDA and CDR2 SQIVND (reference sequence). The trim removed 10 bases at V and 2 bases at J, leaving 11 bases unmatched. CDR3 length equals 15 residues. CDR3 nucleotides: TGTGCCACCACGGAAACCGGGACAGGGAACTATGGCTACACCTTC. It specifies CATTETGTGNYGYTF.

The chain has TRBV19 and TRBJ2-1; TRBD2 is a possible D gene (6 bases). Germline CDR1 LNHDA, CDR2 SQIVND (reference sequence). The CDR3 loop spans 14 amino acids. V lost 7 bases and J 6 bases, leaving 16 bases between the germline ends. The CDR3 reads CASNYGTSSNEQFF. The CDR3 bases are TGTGCCAGTAACTACGGGACTTCAAGCAATGAGCAGTTCTTC.

This clone showed up just once. This sequence joins TRBV11-2 and TRBJ1-6; D call uncertain. Per the germline V gene, CDR1 is SGHAT and CDR2 is FQNNGV. Trimming shortened V by 5 bases and J by 10 bases, and 9 bases separated the two germline ends. The CDR3 runs to 12 residues. This CDR3 reads CASSPWESPLHF. The CDR3 coding sequence is TGTGCCAGCAGCCCCTGGGAGTCACCCCTCCACTTT.

V gene TRBV7-9 combines with J gene TRBJ2-5; no clear D gene. The V end lost 3 bases, the J end lost 5 bases, and 13 bases lay between the germline ends. Germline CDR1 and CDR2: SEHNR and FQNEAQ (reference sequence). The CDR3 has 14 amino acids. CDR3: CASSLVLGSETQYF. The DNA for the CDR3 is TGTGCCAGCAGCTTGGTTTTGGGCTCTGAGACCCAGTACTTC.

This clone appeared a single time. This chain joins TRBV7-6 and TRBJ1-5; a weak D match, TRBD1 (5 bases). Germline V CDR1 and CDR2: SGHVS, FNYEAQ. V lost 5 bases and J 0 bases, leaving 14 bases between the germline ends. The CDR3 length is 16 residues. The CDR3, as DNA: TGTGCCAGCAGCCCGACAGAGAACTATAGCAATCAGCCCCAGCATTTT. The encoded protein is CASSPTENYSNQPQHF.

This chain links TRBV5-1 with TRBJ2-7; 7 positions agree with TRBD1. CDR1 and CDR2 (germline): SGHRS, YFSETQ. CDR3 length equals 15 residues. The trim removed 1 base at V and 0 bases at J, leaving 4 bases unmatched. DNA of the CDR3: TGCGCCAGCAGCTTGAAGGCAGGGGGCTCCTACGAGCAGTACTTC. Protein product: CASSLKAGGSYEQYF.

This rearrangement joins TRBV6-6 to TRBJ1-2; 10 bases match TRBD1. Germline CDR1 and CDR2: MNHNY and SVGAGI (reference sequence). The CDR3 consists of 13 residues. V gave up 7 bases and J gave up 5 bases; unmatched junction bases: 4. The CDR3 is CASTQDRGYGYTF. In DNA, the CDR3 is TGTGCCAGCACCCAGGACAGGGGGTATGGCTACACCTTC.

The chain joins TRBV28 to TRBJ2-7; TRBD1 might be the D (6 bases). This CDR3 is 14 amino acids long. V was trimmed by 7 bases and J by 5 bases, leaving 18 bases between them. Germline CDR1 and CDR2: MDHEN and SYDVKM. CDR3 residues: CASMGAPAPHEQYF. The CDR3 bases are TGTGCCAGCATGGGGGCTCCCGCGCCCCACGAGCAGTACTTC. The full variable domain, with the rest looked up from reference TRBV28 and TRBJ2-7, is DVKVTQSSRYLVKRTGEKVFLECVQDMDHENMFWYRQDPGLGLRLIYFSYDVKMKEKGDIPEGYSVSREKKERFSLILESASTNQTSMYLCASMGAPAPHEQYFGPGTRLTVT.

The V gene is TRBV7-2, the J gene TRBJ2-7; 10 nucleotides align to TRBD1. After removal of 5 bases from V and 2 bases from J, the junction contained 6 bases not matched to a gene. The germline V gene has CDR1 SGHTA and CDR2 FQGNSA. The CDR3 is 15 residues long. The DNA of the CDR3 is TGTGCCAGCAGCCCAATGGACAGGGGGGCCTACGAGCAGTACTTC. This codes for CASSPMDRGAYEQYF.

The rearrangement joins TRBV6-1 to TRBJ2-4; tentative D call: TRBD1 (5 bases). Trimming took off 3 bases at V and 5 bases at J, with 14 bases between the two ends. This CDR3 contains 15 residues. Germline V gene data show CDR1 as MNHNS and CDR2 as SASEGT. This CDR3 reads CASSELWQGENIQYF. CDR3 DNA: TGTGCCAGCAGTGAGCTTTGGCAGGGCGAAAACATTCAGTACTTC.

This clone was detected only a few times. The V and J genes are TRBV2 and TRBJ1-5; no clear D gene. V lost 2 bases and J lost 4, with 15 bases in between. The CDR3 runs 16 residues. Germline CDR1 SNHLY, CDR2 FYNNEI. The CDR3 DNA sequence: TGTGCCAGCAGTGAATCTTCAGGAATGTGGAATCAGCCCCAGCATTTT. Translating gives CASSESSGMWNQPQHF.

The CDR3 here is CASSLEGLNYGYTF. The DNA for the CDR3 is TGTGCCAGCAGTTTGGAGGGACTTAACTATGGCTACACCTTC. The genes are TRBV28 and TRBJ1-2, with D tentatively TRBD1 (5 bases). V was cut by 3 bases and J by 1 base, with 9 bases left in between. This CDR3 region has 14 residues. Germline V gives CDR1 MDHEN, CDR2 SYDVKM.

This clone was picked up a small number of times. This chain uses TRBV6-6 with TRBJ2-5; 7 bases are a match to TRBD1. The tail of the sequence fits TRBJ2-7 better, so the J call may be wrong. This CDR3 spans 16 amino acids. Germline V gene sequence: CDR1 MNHNY, CDR2 SVGAGI (reference sequence). Here the CDR3 reads CASSYSGRGSTYEQYF. CDR3 sequence (DNA): TGTGCCAGCAGTTACTCCGGCAGGGGGAGTACCTACGAGCAGTACTTC.

This chain uses TRBV7-2 with TRBJ1-2; 8 bases align to TRBD1. The CDR3 length is 14 residues. Germline V gives CDR1 SGHTA, CDR2 FQGNSA. The V segment lost 4 bases and the J segment 7 bases; nucleotides outside the gene matches: 8. The CDR3 DNA sequence: TGTGCCAGCAGCTATGGACAGGGATCCTTTGGCTACACCTTC. It specifies CASSYGQGSFGYTF.

This clone was observed a single time. The chain has TRBV30 and TRBJ1-1; 8 bases align to TRBD1. This CDR3 is built from 16 residues. Trimming cost V 5 bases and J 1 base; bases outside gene matches: 12. The germline gives CDR1 GTSNPN, CDR2 SVGIG (reference sequence). Written as DNA, the CDR3 is TGTGCCTGGTCATGGGGGGGCGGGACAGGGAACACTGAAGCTTTCTTT. It yields the protein CAWSWGGGTGNTEAFF.

This clone was detected only once. The rearrangement uses TRBV30 and TRBJ2-3; tentative D call: TRBD2 (6 bases). V was clipped by 8 bases and J by 0 bases, with 15 bases between them. Germline V CDR1 and CDR2: GTSNPN, SVGIG (reference sequence). CDR3 length equals 14 residues. The CDR3 region has the DNA TGTGCCGGACGTAATAGCGGTAGCACAGATACGCAGTATTTT. This encodes CAGRNSGSTDTQYF.